The clone carrying this TCR beta chain was seen just once. Its target is unknown. These data belong to a study of cytomegalovirus exposure and HLA in healthy donors. The data were produced by immunoSEQ multiplex PCR, yet TCRdb's version contains in-frame clones alone and is incomplete. The sample has fewer than 250,000 clones, over 80% seen once. In germline, CDR1 is LGHNA, CDR2 YNFKEQ. The CDR3 sequence is 13 residues long. V lost 0 bases, J lost 0 bases, and 3 bases lay in between. Study-level results: The authors listed 164 TCR beta chains as cytomegalovirus-associated. Specificity of a few CMV-associated chains for CMV antigens was verified in vitro. Most TCR sequences were seen very rarely across donors, but some public TCRs occurred in many.

The J gene is TRBJ2-7, the V gene TRBV4-2; no definite D call. The sequenced material came from PBMCs. The TCR was taken from a woman under 30 in good health and CMV-seronegative. CDR3 region: CASSQDSSYEQYF. The CDR3 coding sequence is TGTGCCAGCAGCCAAGATTCCTCCTACGAGCAGTACTTC.